This TCR beta chain stems from a study of cytomegalovirus exposure and HLA in healthy donors. The junction had 21 bases not matched to a gene; V was cut back by 4 bases and J by 6 bases. The CDR3 consists of 19 residues. Germline CDR1 and CDR2: LGHNA and YSLEER. This clone was observed a handful of times. PCR employed 60 Vbeta and 13 Jbeta primers. Assay: immunoSEQ multiplex PCR; the TCRdb copy retains only in-frame clones and omits some. Of about 180,000 clones listed, approximately 84% are singletons. This clonotype was obtained from a girl aged 10-17 years in good health and CMV-seropositive. The sequencing input was PBMCs. The chain has TRBV4-3 and TRBJ2-3; 8 positions agree with TRBD2. The CDR3 region is CASSPGRGAAGPALDTQYF. The CDR3 DNA is TGCGCCAGCAGCCCCGGGAGGGGGGCGGCGGGTCCGGCTTTGGATACGCAGTATTTT.